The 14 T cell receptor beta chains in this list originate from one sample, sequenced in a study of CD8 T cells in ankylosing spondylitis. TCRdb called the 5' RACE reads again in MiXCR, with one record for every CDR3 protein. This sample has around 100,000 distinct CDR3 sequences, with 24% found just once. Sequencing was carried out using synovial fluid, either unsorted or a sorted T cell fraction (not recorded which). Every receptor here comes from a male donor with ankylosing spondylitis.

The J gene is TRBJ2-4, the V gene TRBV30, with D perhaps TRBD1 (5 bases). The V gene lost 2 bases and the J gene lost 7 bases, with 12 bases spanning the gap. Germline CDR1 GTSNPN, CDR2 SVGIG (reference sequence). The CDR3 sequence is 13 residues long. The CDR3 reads CAWSSGFGNIQYF. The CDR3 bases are TGTGCCTGGAGTTCAGGGTTTGGGAACATTCAGTACTTC.

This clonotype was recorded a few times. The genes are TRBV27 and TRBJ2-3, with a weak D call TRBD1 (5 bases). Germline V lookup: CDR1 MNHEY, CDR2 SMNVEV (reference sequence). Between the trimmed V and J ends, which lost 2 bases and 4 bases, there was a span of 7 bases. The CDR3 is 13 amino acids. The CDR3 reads CASSLRGADTQYF. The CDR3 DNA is TGTGCCAGCAGTTTAAGGGGCGCAGATACGCAGTATTTT.

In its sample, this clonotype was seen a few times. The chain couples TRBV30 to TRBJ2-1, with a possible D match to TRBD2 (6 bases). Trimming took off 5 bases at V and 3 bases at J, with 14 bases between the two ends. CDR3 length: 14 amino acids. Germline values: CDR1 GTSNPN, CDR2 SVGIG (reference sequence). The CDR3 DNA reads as TGTGCCTGGGCCCTCGCGGGAAACTACAATGAGCAGTTCTTC. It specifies CAWALAGNYNEQFF.

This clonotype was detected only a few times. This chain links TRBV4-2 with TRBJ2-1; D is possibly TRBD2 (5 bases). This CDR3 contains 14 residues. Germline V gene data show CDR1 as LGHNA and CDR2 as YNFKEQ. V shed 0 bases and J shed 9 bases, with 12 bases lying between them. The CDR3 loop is CASSQDVGVGEQFF. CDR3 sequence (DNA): TGTGCCAGCAGCCAAGATGTCGGGGTGGGTGAGCAGTTCTTC.

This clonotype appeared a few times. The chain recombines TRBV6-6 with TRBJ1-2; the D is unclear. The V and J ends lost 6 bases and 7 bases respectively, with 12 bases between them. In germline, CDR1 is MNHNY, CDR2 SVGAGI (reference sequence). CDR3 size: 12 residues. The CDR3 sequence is CASSPGGSGYTF. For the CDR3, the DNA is TGTGCCAGCAGCCCAGGAGGTAGTGGCTACACCTTC.

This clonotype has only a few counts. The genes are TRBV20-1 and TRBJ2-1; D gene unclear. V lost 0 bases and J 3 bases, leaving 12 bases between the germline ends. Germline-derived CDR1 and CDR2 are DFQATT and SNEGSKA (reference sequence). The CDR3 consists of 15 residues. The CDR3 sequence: CSARDPGPYYNEQFF. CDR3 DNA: TGCAGTGCTAGAGACCCCGGGCCGTACTACAATGAGCAGTTCTTC.

For the CDR3, the DNA is TGCGCCAGCAGCCCGACGGGAGTTGCAGCTTTCTTT. It codes for CASSPTGVAAFF. This chain uses TRBV4-1 with TRBJ1-1; D unresolved. Trimming removed 4 bases from V and 10 bases from J, with 13 bases in between. The CDR3 contains 12 residues. In germline, CDR1 is MGHRA, CDR2 YSYEKL.

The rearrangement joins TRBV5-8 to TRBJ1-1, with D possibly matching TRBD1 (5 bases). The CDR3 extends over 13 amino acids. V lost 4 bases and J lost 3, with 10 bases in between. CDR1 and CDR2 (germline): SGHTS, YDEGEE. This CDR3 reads CASSHGGYTEAFF. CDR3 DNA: TGTGCCAGCAGCCATGGGGGGTACACTGAAGCTTTCTTT.

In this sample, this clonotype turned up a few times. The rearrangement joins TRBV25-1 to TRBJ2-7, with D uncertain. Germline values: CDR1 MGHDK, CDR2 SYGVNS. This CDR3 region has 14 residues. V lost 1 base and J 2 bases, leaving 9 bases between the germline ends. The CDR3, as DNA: TGTGCCAGCAGTGAATTAGCAGACCCCTACGAGCAGTACGTC. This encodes CASSELADPYEQYV.

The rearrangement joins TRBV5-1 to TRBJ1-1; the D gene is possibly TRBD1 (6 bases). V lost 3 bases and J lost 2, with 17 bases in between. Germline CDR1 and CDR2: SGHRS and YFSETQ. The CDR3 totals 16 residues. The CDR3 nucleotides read TGCGCCAGCAGCTACGGGACGAGGGGGACTAACACTGAAGCTTTCTTT. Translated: CASSYGTRGTNTEAFF.

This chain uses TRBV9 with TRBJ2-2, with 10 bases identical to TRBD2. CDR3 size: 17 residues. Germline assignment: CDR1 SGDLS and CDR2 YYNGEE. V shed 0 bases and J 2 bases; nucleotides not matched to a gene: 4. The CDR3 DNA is TGTGCCAGCAGCGTAGAACTAGCGGGGCGAAACACCGGGGAGCTGTTTTTT. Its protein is CASSVELAGRNTGELFF.

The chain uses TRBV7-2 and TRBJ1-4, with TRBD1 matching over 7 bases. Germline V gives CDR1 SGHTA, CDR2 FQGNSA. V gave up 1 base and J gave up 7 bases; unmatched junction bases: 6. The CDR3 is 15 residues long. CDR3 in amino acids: CASSLGRGLGEKLFF. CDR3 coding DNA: TGTGCCAGCAGCTTAGGTAGGGGGCTGGGTGAAAAACTGTTTTTT.

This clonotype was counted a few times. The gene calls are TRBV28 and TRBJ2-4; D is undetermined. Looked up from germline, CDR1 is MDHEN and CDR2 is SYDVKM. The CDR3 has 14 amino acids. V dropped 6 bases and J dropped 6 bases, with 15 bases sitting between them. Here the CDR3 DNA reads TGTGCCAGCAGCTTAACGGACGAGCTAAACATTCAGTACTTC. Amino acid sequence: CASSLTDELNIQYF.

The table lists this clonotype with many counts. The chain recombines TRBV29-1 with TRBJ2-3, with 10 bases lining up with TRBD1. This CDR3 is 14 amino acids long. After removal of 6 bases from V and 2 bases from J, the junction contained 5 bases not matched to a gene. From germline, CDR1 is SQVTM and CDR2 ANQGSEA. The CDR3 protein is CSVGGTGDTDTQYF. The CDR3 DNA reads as TGCAGCGTGGGTGGGACAGGGGACACAGATACGCAGTATTTT.